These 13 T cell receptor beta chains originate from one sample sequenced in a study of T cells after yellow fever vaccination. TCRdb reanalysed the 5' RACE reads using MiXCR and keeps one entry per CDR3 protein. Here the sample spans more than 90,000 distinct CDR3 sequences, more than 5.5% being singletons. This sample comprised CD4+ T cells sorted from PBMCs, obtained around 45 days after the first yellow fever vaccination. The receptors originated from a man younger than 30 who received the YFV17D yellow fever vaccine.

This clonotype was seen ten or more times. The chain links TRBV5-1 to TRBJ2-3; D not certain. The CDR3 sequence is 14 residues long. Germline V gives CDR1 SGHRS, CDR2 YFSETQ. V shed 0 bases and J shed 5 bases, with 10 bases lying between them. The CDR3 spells CASSLDFYRDTQYF. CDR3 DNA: TGCGCCAGCAGCTTGGACTTTTACAGAGATACGCAGTATTTT. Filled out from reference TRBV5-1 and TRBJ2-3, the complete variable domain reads KAGVTQTPRYLIKTRGQQVTLSCSPISGHRSVSWYQQTPGQGLQFLFEYFSETQRNKGNFPGRFSGRQFSNSRSEMNVSTLELGDSALYLCASSLDFYRDTQYFGPGTRLTVL.

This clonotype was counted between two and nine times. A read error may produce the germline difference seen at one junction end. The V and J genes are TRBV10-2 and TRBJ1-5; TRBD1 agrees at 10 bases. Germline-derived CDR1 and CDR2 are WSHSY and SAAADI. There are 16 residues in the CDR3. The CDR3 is CAGSDFPGQGQQPQHF. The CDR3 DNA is TGCGCCGGCAGTGACTTTCCGGGACAGGGGCAACAGCCCCAGCATTTT.

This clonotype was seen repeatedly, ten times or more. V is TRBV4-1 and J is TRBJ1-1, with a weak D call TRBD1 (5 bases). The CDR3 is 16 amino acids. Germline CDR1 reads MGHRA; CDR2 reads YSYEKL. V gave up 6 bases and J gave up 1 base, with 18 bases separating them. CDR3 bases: TGCGCCAGCAGGAAGACAGTCTTCGGTGCGAACACTGAAGCTTTCTTT. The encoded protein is CASRKTVFGANTEAFF.

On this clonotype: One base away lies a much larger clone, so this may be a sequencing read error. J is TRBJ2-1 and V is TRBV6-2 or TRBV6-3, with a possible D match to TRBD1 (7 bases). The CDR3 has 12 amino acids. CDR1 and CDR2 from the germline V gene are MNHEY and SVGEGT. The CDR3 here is CARRGAFNEQFF. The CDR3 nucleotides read TGTGCCCGCAGGGGGGCCTTCAATGAGCAGTTCTTC.

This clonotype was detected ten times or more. CDR3 loop: CSVSGGSTDTQYF. The CDR3 DNA is TGCAGCGTTAGCGGCGGTAGTACAGATACGCAGTATTTT. The gene calls are TRBV20-1 and TRBJ2-3, with D possibly being TRBD2 (6 bases). The germline CDR1 and CDR2 sequences are DFQATT and SNEGSKA (reference sequence). This CDR3 has 13 amino acids.

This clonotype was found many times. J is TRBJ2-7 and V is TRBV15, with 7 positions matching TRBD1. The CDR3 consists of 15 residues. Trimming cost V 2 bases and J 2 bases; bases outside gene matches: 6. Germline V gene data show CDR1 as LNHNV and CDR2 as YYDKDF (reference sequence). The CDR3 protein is CATSRYRDSPYEQYF. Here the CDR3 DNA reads TGTGCCACCAGCAGATATAGGGACAGCCCCTACGAGCAGTACTTC.

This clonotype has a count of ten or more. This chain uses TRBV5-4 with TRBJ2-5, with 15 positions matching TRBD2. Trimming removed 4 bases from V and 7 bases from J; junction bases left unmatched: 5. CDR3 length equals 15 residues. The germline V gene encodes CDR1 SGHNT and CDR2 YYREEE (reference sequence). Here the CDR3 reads CASSDRTSGGGTQYF. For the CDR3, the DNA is TGTGCCAGCAGCGACCGGACTAGCGGGGGGGGGACCCAGTACTTC.

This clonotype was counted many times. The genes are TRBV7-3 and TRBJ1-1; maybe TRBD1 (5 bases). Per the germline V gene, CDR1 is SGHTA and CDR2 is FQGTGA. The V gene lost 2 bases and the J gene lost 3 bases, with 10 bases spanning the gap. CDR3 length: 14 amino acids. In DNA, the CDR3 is TGTGCCAGCAGCTTAGGGGCCCAGTACACTGAAGCTTTCTTT. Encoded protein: CASSLGAQYTEAFF.

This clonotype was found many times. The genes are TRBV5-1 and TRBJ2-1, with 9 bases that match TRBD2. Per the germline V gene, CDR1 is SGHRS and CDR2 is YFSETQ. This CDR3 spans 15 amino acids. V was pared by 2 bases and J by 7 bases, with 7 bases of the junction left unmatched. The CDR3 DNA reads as TGCGCCAGCAGCTTACAGGGTAGCGGGGGTAATGAGCAGTTCTTC. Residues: CASSLQGSGGNEQFF.

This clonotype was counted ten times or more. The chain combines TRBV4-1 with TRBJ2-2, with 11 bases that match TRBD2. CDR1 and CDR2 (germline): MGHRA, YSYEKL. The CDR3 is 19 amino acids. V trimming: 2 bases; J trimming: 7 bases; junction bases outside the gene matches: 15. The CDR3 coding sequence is TGCGCCAGCAGCCAACGCTTCACTAGCGGGGGCCGCCCCGGCGGGGAGCTGTTTTTT. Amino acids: CASSQRFTSGGRPGGELFF.

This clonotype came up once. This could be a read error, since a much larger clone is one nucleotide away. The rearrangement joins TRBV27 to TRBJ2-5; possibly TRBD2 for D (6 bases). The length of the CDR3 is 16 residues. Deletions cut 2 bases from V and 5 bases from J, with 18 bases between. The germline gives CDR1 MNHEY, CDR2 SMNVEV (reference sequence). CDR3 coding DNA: TGTGCCAGCAGTTTACGGGGCGGGTCGGCGGGGGAGACCCAGTACTTC. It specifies CASSLRGGSAGETQYF.

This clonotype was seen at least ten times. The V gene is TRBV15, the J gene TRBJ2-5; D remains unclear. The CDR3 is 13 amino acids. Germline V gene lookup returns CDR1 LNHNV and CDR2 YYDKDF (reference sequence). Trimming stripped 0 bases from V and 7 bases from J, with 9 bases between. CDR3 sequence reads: CATSRDPLGTQYF. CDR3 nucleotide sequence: TGTGCCACCAGCAGAGATCCCTTGGGGACCCAGTACTTC.

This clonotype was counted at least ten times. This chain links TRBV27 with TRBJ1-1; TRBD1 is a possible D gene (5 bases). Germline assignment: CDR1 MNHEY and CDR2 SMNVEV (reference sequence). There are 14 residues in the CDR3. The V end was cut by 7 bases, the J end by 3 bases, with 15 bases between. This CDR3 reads CASTPGGIDTEAFF. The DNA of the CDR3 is TGTGCCAGCACCCCCGGGGGGATAGACACTGAAGCTTTCTTT.